The 24 T cell receptor beta chains listed next were all sequenced from one sample in a study of cytomegalovirus exposure and HLA in healthy donors. With 60 Vbeta and 13 Jbeta primers, the PCR was carried out. Method: immunoSEQ multiplex PCR; TCRdb's copy keeps in-frame clones and lacks some. Among about 200,000 clones listed, about 81% were seen once. Sample: PBMCs. These receptors were collected from a woman aged 40-49 years in good health and CMV-seronegative.

This clone was found once. The chain couples TRBV6-1 to TRBJ2-6; the match to TRBD1 covers 8 bases. This CDR3 has 15 residues. Per the germline V gene, CDR1 is MNHNS and CDR2 is SASEGT. Losses at the gene ends were 5 bases for V and 2 bases for J; bases not matched to a gene: 2. The CDR3 region is CASSIQGAGANVLTF. The CDR3 DNA follows: TGTGCCAGCAGTATACAGGGGGCTGGGGCCAACGTCCTGACTTTC.

The chain joins TRBV12-5 to TRBJ2-3; D is possibly TRBD1 (5 bases). The germline CDR1 and CDR2 sequences are LGHNT and FRNRAP. The CDR3 has 13 residues. The V end was cut by 6 bases, the J end by 1 base, with 8 bases between. This CDR3 is CASGVGGTDTQYF. The CDR3 region has the DNA TGTGCTAGTGGAGTAGGGGGCACAGATACGCAGTATTTT.

The V call is TRBV6-6, the J call TRBJ2-5; D might be TRBD1 (5 bases). The J call is doubtful: the DNA matches TRBJ2-7 better. Germline V gene lookup returns CDR1 MNHNY and CDR2 SVGAGI (reference sequence). This CDR3 is 14 amino acids long. The CDR3 is CASSLWQGRGEQYF. CDR3 coding DNA: TGTGCCAGCAGTCTTTGGCAGGGCAGAGGCGAGCAGTACTTC.

This chain connects TRBV5-1 to TRBJ1-2; no firm D call. The CDR3 loop spans 14 amino acids. The germline CDR1 and CDR2 sequences are SGHRS and YFSETQ. Between the trimmed V and J ends, which lost 5 bases and 0 bases, there was a span of 11 bases. CDR3 loop: CASRDFGANYGYTF. The CDR3 DNA follows: TGCGCCAGCAGGGACTTTGGAGCTAACTATGGCTACACCTTC.

The table lists this clone with a few counts. The CDR3 sequence: CASSLSRVLIGELFF. DNA for the CDR3: TGTGCCAGCAGCTTATCCAGGGTTTTGATCGGGGAGCTGTTTTTT. V is TRBV7-8 and J is TRBJ2-2; TRBD1 is a possible D gene (5 bases). The ends were cut back, 2 bases at V and 7 bases at J, with 14 bases in the middle. The CDR3 runs 15 residues. CDR1 and CDR2 from the germline V gene are SGHVS and FQNEAQ.

V is TRBV7-2 and J is TRBJ2-5; D might be TRBD1 (5 bases). This CDR3 region has 14 residues. Deletions cut 0 bases from V and 2 bases from J, with 7 bases between. CDR1 and CDR2 from the germline V gene are SGHTA and FQGNSA. The CDR3 DNA reads TGTGCCAGCAGCTTAGCTGGGGCACAAGAGACCCAGTACTTC. Residues: CASSLAGAQETQYF.

The chain carries TRBV19 and TRBJ2-5, with D possibly TRBD2 on 6 matching bases. V lost 5 bases and J lost 9, with 13 bases in between. CDR1 and CDR2 from the germline V gene are LNHDA and SQIVND (reference sequence). The CDR3 length is 12 residues. In DNA, the CDR3 is TGTGCCAGTAGTTTCCTCGGAGGGGCCCAGTACTTC. It yields the protein CASSFLGGAQYF.

Comment on this clone: Different DNA sequences within this sample yield the same CDR3. The chain is built from TRBV27 and TRBJ2-7, with 8 bases identical to TRBD2. The trim removed 4 bases at V and 3 bases at J, leaving 2 bases unmatched. The V gene's germline CDR1 is MNHEY and CDR2 SMNVEV (reference sequence). This CDR3 has 13 residues. CDR3 DNA: TGTGCCAGCAGTTCAAGCGGGAGCTACGAGCAGTACTTC. It encodes CASSSSGSYEQYF.

The chain joins TRBV2 to TRBJ2-2; tentatively, D is TRBD2 (5 bases). Trimming stripped 6 bases from V and 5 bases from J, with 10 bases between. Germline CDR1 is SNHLY and CDR2 is FYNNEI. This CDR3 comprises 13 residues. The CDR3 sequence is CASSVSGTGELFF. The DNA for the CDR3 is TGTGCCAGCAGCGTGTCGGGGACCGGGGAGCTGTTTTTT. Drawing the rest from reference TRBV2 and TRBJ2-2, the complete variable domain is EPEVTQTPSHQVTQMGQEVILRCVPISNHLYFYWYRQILGQKVEFLVSFYNNEISEKSEIFDDQFSVERPDGSNFTLKIRSTKLEDSAMYFCASSVSGTGELFFGEGSRLTVL.

This clone was counted once. The V call is TRBV2, the J call TRBJ2-1; 9 nucleotides match TRBD2. Per germline, CDR1 SNHLY and CDR2 FYNNEI. The CDR3 covers 14 residues. J gave up 5 bases and V 6 bases, and 5 bases lay outside the gene matches. CDR3 nucleotides: TGTGCCAGCAGACGACTAGCGGCCAACAATGAGCAGTTCTTC. Its protein is CASRRLAANNEQFF. Supplemented by reference TRBV2 and TRBJ2-1, the full variable domain reads EPEVTQTPSHQVTQMGQEVILRCVPISNHLYFYWYRQILGQKVEFLVSFYNNEISEKSEIFDDQFSVERPDGSNFTLKIRSTKLEDSAMYFCASRRLAANNEQFFGPGTRLTVL.

V usage is TRBV28 and J usage is TRBJ1-1, with TRBD1 as a possible D gene (5 bases). Trimming shortened V by 3 bases and J by 7 bases, and 15 bases separated the two germline ends. Germline V lookup: CDR1 MDHEN, CDR2 SYDVKM. CDR3 size: 14 residues. The CDR3 is CASSFRDFQGEAFF. CDR3 DNA sequence: TGTGCCAGCAGTTTCAGGGACTTCCAGGGTGAAGCTTTCTTT.

This chain connects TRBV2 to TRBJ1-5; 10 nucleotides agree with TRBD1. V lost 5 bases to trimming and J lost 5 bases; unmatched junction nucleotides: 12. This CDR3 has 17 residues. Germline loops: CDR1 SNHLY, CDR2 FYNNEI. Written as DNA, the CDR3 is TGTGCCAGCAGTTATAACCGGGACAGGGGAATTTATCAGCCCCAGCATTTT. Its protein is CASSYNRDRGIYQPQHF.

The V call is TRBV14, the J call TRBJ2-3, with 14 bases that match TRBD2. CDR3 length: 15 amino acids. With V trimmed by 9 bases and J by 4 bases, 6 bases remained unmatched. Germline V gene sequence: CDR1 SGHDN, CDR2 FVKESK. The CDR3 coding sequence is TGTGCCAGGACTGGACTAGCGGGAGGCCCAGATACGCAGTATTTT. The encoded protein is CARTGLAGGPDTQYF.

The rearrangement uses TRBV7-9 and TRBJ1-1; D not resolved. The CDR3 is 13 amino acids. Per the germline V gene, CDR1 is SEHNR and CDR2 is FQNEAQ (reference sequence). Trimming pared 8 bases from V and 1 base from J, leaving 11 bases between. The CDR3 region is CASETPENTEAFF. The CDR3 nucleotides read TGTGCCAGCGAAACACCCGAGAACACTGAAGCTTTCTTT.

The gene calls are TRBV9 and TRBJ2-2, with 7 bases that match TRBD2. Per the germline V gene, CDR1 is SGDLS and CDR2 is YYNGEE. The CDR3 runs 14 residues. J gave up 3 bases and V 4 bases, and 3 bases lay outside the gene matches. The CDR3 coding sequence is TGTGCCAGCAGCTATGGGGGGGACACCGGGGAGCTGTTTTTT. Translated, it gives CASSYGGDTGELFF.

This clone was detected only once. This sequence joins TRBV2 and TRBJ2-3; unclear D gene. With 7 bases removed from V and 1 base from J, the gap between germline ends came to 12 bases. Germline lookup yields CDR1 SNHLY and CDR2 FYNNEI. This CDR3 spans 14 amino acids. CDR3 sequence (DNA): TGTGCCAGCACCCTGGTACCGGGCACAGATACGCAGTATTTT. It encodes CASTLVPGTDTQYF.

The chain uses TRBV4-1 and TRBJ1-5; D uncertain. This CDR3 has 17 amino acids. Germline lookup yields CDR1 MGHRA and CDR2 YSYEKL. V lost 3 bases, J lost 1 base, and 16 bases lay in between. CDR3 in DNA: TGCGCCAGCAGCCATCTTTCGGGCGCGGGGAGCAATCAGCCCCAGCATTTT. This sequence encodes CASSHLSGAGSNQPQHF.

The genes are TRBV27 and TRBJ2-5; D gene unclear. V was trimmed by 3 bases and J by 4 bases, leaving 6 bases between them. CDR1 is MNHEY and CDR2 is SMNVEV in the germline V gene (reference sequence). There are 12 residues in the CDR3. CDR3 sequence reads: CASSFSGETQYF. DNA of the CDR3: TGTGCCAGCAGTTTCTCGGGAGAGACCCAGTACTTC.

J is TRBJ1-1 and V is TRBV12-5, with TRBD1 identical over 7 bases. J lost 0 bases, V lost 6 bases, and 4 bases had no gene match. The germline V gene encodes CDR1 LGHNT and CDR2 FRNRAP. This CDR3 is built from 14 residues. CDR3 sequence: CASGRGPVNTEAFF. The CDR3 DNA is TGTGCTAGTGGGAGGGGGCCCGTGAACACTGAAGCTTTCTTT.

The chain is built from TRBV28 and TRBJ1-5, with D possibly being TRBD1 (5 bases). The V and J ends lost 3 bases and 12 bases respectively, with 18 bases between them. The CDR3 has 14 amino acids. Per the germline V gene, CDR1 is MDHEN and CDR2 is SYDVKM. The CDR3 region is CASSFGFLGGVQHF. CDR3 sequence (DNA): TGTGCCAGCAGTTTCGGATTTTTGGGAGGGGTCCAGCATTTT.

The chain links TRBV14 to TRBJ1-2; TRBD1 might be the D (6 bases). Trimming took 1 base from V and 1 from J, leaving 7 bases between them. The CDR3 is 14 amino acids. The V gene's germline CDR1 is SGHDN and CDR2 FVKESK. The CDR3 nucleotides are TGTGCCAGCAGCCAAGGGGGGCTTAACTATGGCTACACCTTC. It translates to CASSQGGLNYGYTF. The whole variable domain, remainder taken from reference TRBV14 and TRBJ1-2, is EAGVTQFPSHSVIEKGQTVTLRCDPISGHDNLYWYRRVMGKEIKFLLHFVKESKQDESGMPNNRFLAERTGGTYSTLKVQPAELEDSGVYFCASSQGGLNYGYTFGSGTRLTVV.

This clone was detected a few times. CDR3 DNA: TGCGCCAGCAGCTTGTCTTCTCGCGGGCCGTCTGAAAAACTGTTTTTT. Amino acids: CASSLSSRGPSEKLFF. The chain combines TRBV5-1 with TRBJ1-4; the D is unclear. The germline V and J ends were trimmed by 1 base and 7 bases, with 17 bases remaining between them. The length of the CDR3 is 16 residues. CDR1 and CDR2 (germline): SGHRS, YFSETQ. Filled out from reference TRBV5-1 and TRBJ1-4, the complete variable domain reads KAGVTQTPRYLIKTRGQQVTLSCSPISGHRSVSWYQQTPGQGLQFLFEYFSETQRNKGNFPGRFSGRQFSNSRSEMNVSTLELGDSALYLCASSLSSRGPSEKLFFGSGTQLSVL.

This clone was recorded a few times. The J gene is TRBJ1-5, the V gene TRBV30, with 7 bases identical to TRBD1. CDR1 GTSNPN and CDR2 SVGIG come from the germline V gene (reference sequence). V lost 3 bases and J lost 6; bases outside the gene matches: 11. This CDR3 has 15 residues. The CDR3 loop reads CAWSRNRGRGQPQHF. CDR3 DNA: TGTGCCTGGAGCCGAAACAGGGGTAGGGGTCAGCCCCAGCATTTT. Full variable domain (rest looked up from reference TRBV30 and TRBJ1-5): SQTIHQWPATLVQPVGSPLSLECTVEGTSNPNLYWYRQAAGRGLQLLFYSVGIGQISSEVPQNLSASRPQDRQFILSSKKLLLSDSGFYLCAWSRNRGRGQPQHFGDGTRLSIL.

This clone was counted only a few times. The chain employs TRBV2 and TRBJ1-1, with D hard to call. V was cut by 3 bases and J by 11 bases, with 13 bases left in between. The V gene's germline CDR1 is SNHLY and CDR2 FYNNEI. CDR3 size: 12 residues. DNA for the CDR3: TGTGCCAGCAGTGATCCCCCCGGAGGGGCTTTCTTT. This translates into CASSDPPGGAFF. Using reference TRBV2 and TRBJ1-1 for the parts outside the CDR3, the full variable domain is EPEVTQTPSHQVTQMGQEVILRCVPISNHLYFYWYRQILGQKVEFLVSFYNNEISEKSEIFDDQFSVERPDGSNFTLKIRSTKLEDSAMYFCASSDPPGGAFFGQGTRLTVV.